This note documents a single T cell receptor beta chain sequence. Authors' processing steps: Scientists estimated how many nucleated cells there were by amplifying reference gene primers. TCRdb's copy holds only in-frame clones and misses some; the assay was immunoSEQ multiplex PCR. V and J calls and clone size follow that table, whereas D and trimming were derived from the DNA. The table shows 20,000 to 25,000 clones, with 85% to 90% occurring only once. Germline V gene sequence: CDR1 SGHVS, CDR2 FQNEAQ. Trimming took 5 bases from V and 4 from J; bases not matched to a gene: 8. The CDR3 length is 16 residues. These data belong to a study of blood T cell repertoires in COVID-19. Study as a whole: Italy, Spain and the United States were the sources of the convalescent and acute COVID-19 samples. Sources were T cells, B-cell-depleted T cells, or PBMCs; the material itself was cDNA or gDNA.

The clonotype comes from a woman older than 75 with acute or convalescent COVID-19. V usage is TRBV7-8 and J usage is TRBJ2-1; 10 nucleotides match TRBD1. What was sequenced was peripheral blood. The CDR3 protein is CASSLRQGAFYNEQFF. The CDR3 DNA follows: TGTGCCAGCAGCCTCAGACAGGGGGCCTTTTACAATGAGCAGTTCTTC.